This record looks at one T cell receptor (beta chain) sequence and its context. Its antigen remains unknown. 60 Vbeta and 13 Jbeta primers were used in PCR. Clones were read by immunoSEQ multiplex PCR, and TCRdb kept only the in-frame ones, dropping some. The repertoire holds 150,000 to 250,000 clones, with 60% to 85% as singletons. This record belongs to a study of cytomegalovirus exposure and HLA in healthy donors. As for the study in general: There were roughly 80 million unique TCRs (from HLA-typed donors) in an early data release. The study, taken as a whole, reports: A list of approximately 150 TCR beta chains associated with cytomegalovirus was given. Analysis performed later showed TCR beta chains linked to HLA being more clonally expanded than equally common others.

The source is a girl between 5 and 17 years old in good health and CMV-seropositive. The specimen was PBMCs.

The CDR3 coding sequence is TGCGCCAGCAGCCAGACACAAGGGGCGGAAAAACTGTTTTTT. Residues: CASSQTQGAEKLFF. The chain has TRBV4-3 and TRBJ1-4, with D perhaps TRBD1 (5 bases). The germline CDR1 and CDR2 sequences are LGHNA and YSLEER. V was pared by 3 bases and J by 8 bases, with 13 bases between. The CDR3 sequence is 14 residues long.